Following are 23 T cell receptor beta chains from one sample sequenced in a study of T cell changes during pregnancy in multiple sclerosis. Profiled with immunoSEQ multiplex PCR; TCRdb holds only in-frame clones, not every one. There are more than 50,000 clones in the sample; 90% to 95% occur only once, and about 2.5% lies in the top ten. The sample consisted of CD8+ T cells from peripheral blood mononuclear cells, taken after pregnancy. The receptor set was obtained from a female donor with multiple sclerosis, enrolled in a pregnancy study.

The chain has TRBV29-1 and TRBJ2-4; tentatively, D is TRBD1 (6 bases). The V end lost 7 bases, the J end lost 0 bases, and 13 bases lay between the germline ends. From germline, CDR1 is SQVTM and CDR2 ANQGSEA. The CDR3 is 14 residues long. CDR3 residues: CSANRVGAKNIQYF. DNA of the CDR3: TGCAGCGCAAACAGGGTAGGAGCCAAAAACATTCAGTACTTC.

This clone occurred once. The chain has TRBV11-2 and TRBJ2-5; D might be TRBD2 (5 bases). Trimming took off 5 bases at V and 5 bases at J, with 21 bases between the two ends. The germline gives CDR1 SGHAT, CDR2 FQNNGV. This CDR3 spans 16 amino acids. CDR3 loop: CASSPVLRVTRETQYF. In DNA, the CDR3 is TGTGCCAGCAGCCCGGTCCTGCGGGTGACTCGGGAGACCCAGTACTTC.

The J gene is TRBJ2-1, the V gene TRBV5-8, with 9 bases matching TRBD1. The CDR3 contains 15 residues. From germline, CDR1 is SGHTS and CDR2 YDEGEE. J gave up 7 bases and V 7 bases, and 12 bases lay outside the gene matches. CDR3 DNA: TGTGCCAGCGTCCCATGGACAGGGGTCGCAAATGAGCAGTTCTTC. Its translation is CASVPWTGVANEQFF.

This clone was seen once. V and J are TRBV7-9 and TRBJ1-5, with 9 positions matching TRBD1. The CDR3 is made up of 13 amino acids. After removal of 8 bases from V and 5 bases from J, the junction contained 4 bases not matched to a gene. CDR1 and CDR2 from the germline V gene are SEHNR and FQNEAQ (reference sequence). The CDR3 loop is CASVQGAHQPQHF. DNA of the CDR3: TGTGCCAGCGTACAGGGGGCCCATCAGCCCCAGCATTTT. The full variable domain, completed using reference TRBV7-9 and TRBJ1-5, is DTGVSQNPRHKITKRGQNVTFRCDPISEHNRLYWYRQTLGQGPEFLTYFQNEAQLEKSRLLSDRFSAERPKGSFSTLEIQRTEQGDSAMYLCASVQGAHQPQHFGDGTRLSIL.

This clone came up once. The chain couples TRBV27 to TRBJ2-7, with TRBD2 matching 10 bases. Looked up from germline, CDR1 is MNHEY and CDR2 is SMNVEV (reference sequence). Trimming at V came to 7 bases and at J to 5 bases, leaving 5 bases not matched to a gene. The CDR3 covers 13 residues. The CDR3 protein is CASKPSGRNEQYF. The CDR3 nucleotides read TGTGCCAGCAAGCCTAGCGGGAGAAACGAGCAGTACTTC.

This chain links TRBV21-1 with TRBJ2-6; TRBD2 reflects the table's D call only, with no check against the DNA. TRBV21-1 is shown as a pseudogene. This CDR3 contains 17 residues. The CDR3 region has the DNA TGTGCCAGCAGCAAAAGGTACTATCTAAGTGGGGCCAACGTCCTGACTTTC. Translating it yields CASSKRYYLSGANVLTF.

The chain couples TRBV5-1 to TRBJ2-1; D call uncertain. Germline CDR1 is SGHRS and CDR2 is YFSETQ. The length of the CDR3 is 15 residues. V lost 6 bases and J 1 base, leaving 14 bases between the germline ends. Here the CDR3 DNA reads TGCGCCAGCACTAAAACGGCGGCTTCCTACAATGAGCAGTTCTTC. Translating it yields CASTKTAASYNEQFF.

The chain recombines TRBV19 with TRBJ1-1; 7 bases align to TRBD1. Losses at the gene ends were 3 bases for V and 5 bases for J; bases not matched to a gene: 9. The CDR3 extends over 15 amino acids. CDR1 LNHDA and CDR2 SQIVND come from the germline V gene (reference sequence). The CDR3: CASSIGDSRGTEAFF. For the CDR3, the DNA is TGTGCCAGTAGTATCGGGGACAGTCGGGGAACTGAAGCTTTCTTT.

The CDR3 DNA is TGTGCCAGCAGCGTGGGGACAAGCTATGGCTACACCTTC. Translation: CASSVGTSYGYTF. The chain couples TRBV9 to TRBJ1-2, with D possibly TRBD1 on 6 matching bases. Trimming took 2 bases from V and 4 from J, leaving 9 bases between them. Germline V gives CDR1 SGDLS, CDR2 YYNGEE. CDR3 size: 13 residues.

The chain combines TRBV10-3 with TRBJ1-3; D remains ambiguous. The length of the CDR3 is 13 residues. Trimming removed 3 bases at V and 1 base at J, with 4 bases between. Germline V lookup: CDR1 ENHRY, CDR2 SYGVKD. CDR3 in DNA: TGTGCCATCAGTGATCCGTCTGGAAACACCATATATTTT. Translated, it gives CAISDPSGNTIYF.

The chain joins TRBV7-9 to TRBJ1-1; a possible D gene is TRBD1 (5 bases). CDR1 SEHNR and CDR2 FQNEAQ come from the germline V gene (reference sequence). The CDR3 consists of 12 residues. Deletions cut 5 bases from V and 8 bases from J, with 12 bases between. This CDR3 is CASSLGGGEAFF. For the CDR3, the DNA is TGTGCCAGCAGCCTGGGGGGGGGAGAAGCTTTCTTT.

The genes are TRBV30 and TRBJ1-1, with a possible D match to TRBD1 (6 bases). CDR1 is GTSNPN, CDR2 SVGIG, per germline (reference sequence). V dropped 0 bases and J dropped 10 bases, with 15 bases sitting between them. CDR3 length equals 13 residues. CDR3 sequence (DNA): TGTGCCTGGAGTGTACAGCCAGGGGCCACAGCTTTCTTT. Amino acid sequence: CAWSVQPGATAFF.

The rearrangement joins TRBV29-1 to TRBJ2-2, with 9 nucleotides matching TRBD1. The CDR3 runs to 12 residues. Germline values: CDR1 SQVTM, CDR2 ANQGSEA. Unmatched junction bases numbered 12, after V lost 6 bases and J lost 16 bases. CDR3: CSVSGTGTKEFF. The CDR3 DNA reads as TGCAGCGTCTCCGGGACAGGGACAAAGGAGTTTTTT.

The V gene is TRBV29-1, the J gene TRBJ2-3, with D tentatively TRBD1 (6 bases). Germline CDR1 and CDR2: SQVTM and ANQGSEA. CDR3 size: 20 residues. Trimming removed 7 bases at V and 0 bases at J, with 32 bases between. Here the CDR3 DNA reads TGCAGCGCGATAATAATCAGGGGCGAAAACCTCCCCACTAGCACAGATACGCAGTATTTT. Amino acid sequence: CSAIIIRGENLPTSTDTQYF.

This chain uses TRBV10-2 with TRBJ1-5, with D possibly being TRBD1 (5 bases). V was shortened by 6 bases and J by 9 bases, with 12 bases between the two germline ends. Germline values: CDR1 WSHSY, CDR2 SAAADI. The CDR3 is 12 amino acids. The DNA of the CDR3 is TGCGCCAGCAGGGACCCGGGGGGGCCCCAGCATTTT. Translated: CASRDPGGPQHF.

DNA of the CDR3: TGCGCCAGCAGCTTGTCAACTAGCCTGGAGACCCAGTACTTC. Translating it yields CASSLSTSLETQYF. J is TRBJ2-5 and V is TRBV5-1; a possible D gene is TRBD2 (6 bases). V was shortened by 1 base and J by 5 bases, with 12 bases between the two germline ends. Germline-derived CDR1 and CDR2 are SGHRS and YFSETQ. There are 14 residues in the CDR3.

V gene TRBV6-6 combines with J gene TRBJ2-2, with a possible D match to TRBD1 (6 bases). This CDR3 is 15 amino acids long. Trimming stripped 9 bases from V and 0 bases from J, with 14 bases between. CDR1 MNHNY and CDR2 SVGAGI come from the germline V gene (reference sequence). CDR3 loop: CASRDRMANTGELFF. The CDR3 nucleotides are TGTGCCAGTCGCGACAGGATGGCGAACACCGGGGAGCTGTTTTTT.

As to this clone: The same CDR3 is also encoded by other DNA sequences in this sample. The CDR3 spells CASSWSLAGGGDTQYF. CDR3 DNA sequence: TGTGCCAGCAGCTGGAGCCTAGCGGGAGGGGGAGATACGCAGTATTTT. The chain is built from TRBV5-6 and TRBJ2-3; 12 bases agree with TRBD2. Trimming cost V 3 bases and J 5 bases; bases outside gene matches: 7. This CDR3 has 16 residues. Germline V lookup: CDR1 SGHDT, CDR2 YYEEEE.

The chain is built from TRBV6-4 and TRBJ2-5; D perhaps matches TRBD2 (7 bases). Trimming stripped 6 bases from V and 3 bases from J, with 20 bases between. CDR3 length: 16 residues. From germline, CDR1 is MRHNA and CDR2 SNTAGT. CDR3 residues: CASREWRGGLEETQYF. The CDR3 DNA reads TGTGCCAGCAGGGAATGGAGGGGGGGATTAGAAGAGACCCAGTACTTC.

The chain combines TRBV6-5 with TRBJ2-7; possible D gene TRBD2, 6 bases. V dropped 6 bases and J dropped 7 bases, with 22 bases sitting between them. This CDR3 has 15 amino acids. Per germline, CDR1 MNHEY and CDR2 SVGAGI. The DNA for the CDR3 is TGTGCCAGCAGAACTACTGGGACTGAACCTACGGAGCAGTACTTC. This codes for CASRTTGTEPTEQYF.

The gene calls are TRBV19 and TRBJ2-7; D is unresolved. This CDR3 region has 16 residues. Germline V gene data show CDR1 as LNHDA and CDR2 as SQIVND (reference sequence). Trimming cost V 5 bases and J 1 base, with 18 bases left between them. CDR3 nucleotides: TGTGCCAGTAGTCTGGTCGCTGCGACACCTTCCTACGAGCAGTACTTC. This codes for CASSLVAATPSYEQYF.

The V call is TRBV19, the J call TRBJ1-5; no reliable D call. Between the trimmed V and J ends, which lost 2 bases and 3 bases, there was a span of 8 bases. Germline V gene data show CDR1 as LNHDA and CDR2 as SQIVND (reference sequence). CDR3 size: 14 residues. The CDR3 protein is CASSIKLLNQPQHF. As DNA, the CDR3 is TGTGCCAGTAGTATAAAACTCCTCAATCAGCCCCAGCATTTT.

The rearrangement joins TRBV29-1 to TRBJ1-4; D unclear. The CDR3 is made up of 15 amino acids. Looked up from germline, CDR1 is SQVTM and CDR2 is ANQGSEA. V lost 1 base, J lost 10 bases, and 19 bases lay in between. CDR3 in DNA: TGCAGCGTTGAAGGGACTCGGTTTGGTAGCGGAAAACTGTTTTTT. It codes for CSVEGTRFGSGKLFF.